Shown below are 24 T cell receptor beta chains from a single sample sequenced in a study of blood T cells in healthy people across ages. A second PCR, run for roughly 7 to 12 cycles, used a sample-barcoded 5' primer plus a J-beta primer mix. TCRdb ran MiXCR on the 5' RACE reads and lists one entry per CDR3 protein. The sample has about 1,500,000 distinct CDR3 sequences, roughly 40% seen once. The specimen sequenced was blood. The receptors were sampled from a woman younger than 35 in good health.

This clonotype has only a few counts. V usage is TRBV7-6 and J usage is TRBJ1-1; tentatively, D is TRBD1 (5 bases). The CDR3 has 13 amino acids. Looked up from germline, CDR1 is SGHVS and CDR2 is FNYEAQ. The V end lost 4 bases, the J end lost 7 bases, and 13 bases lay between the germline ends. CDR3 protein: CASSSGRGSEAFF. DNA for the CDR3: TGTGCCAGCAGCTCTGGGAGGGGAAGTGAAGCTTTCTTT.

This chain connects TRBV7-3 to TRBJ2-3; tentative D call: TRBD2 (5 bases). CDR1 and CDR2 (germline): SGHTA, FQGTGA. V was pared by 5 bases and J by 4 bases, with 13 bases between. The CDR3 spans 14 residues. The CDR3 DNA follows: TGTGCCAGCAGCCCACTGAGCGGCTCAGATACGCAGTATTTT. Protein sequence: CASSPLSGSDTQYF.

This rearrangement joins TRBV7-2 to TRBJ2-5; 9 bases map to TRBD1. The CDR3 runs 15 residues. Germline trimming cut 5 bases from V and 7 bases from J; bases unmatched to any gene: 11. Germline CDR1 SGHTA, CDR2 FQGNSA. CDR3 DNA sequence: TGTGCCAGCAGCCGAGGACAGGGGAGGATTGGGACCCAGTACTTC. The encoded protein is CASSRGQGRIGTQYF.

This clonotype showed up just a few times. The CDR3 spells CASSLNLQGGPDTQYF. DNA of the CDR3: TGTGCCAGCAGCTTAAATCTCCAGGGTGGGCCAGATACGCAGTATTTT. V usage is TRBV7-3 and J usage is TRBJ2-3, with D possibly TRBD1 on 5 matching bases. This CDR3 is 16 amino acids long. V lost 1 base to trimming and J lost 4 bases, with 15 bases between them. Germline V gene lookup returns CDR1 SGHTA and CDR2 FQGTGA. Supplemented by reference TRBV7-3 and TRBJ2-3, the full variable domain reads GAGVSQTPSNKVTEKGKYVELRCDPISGHTALYWYRQSLGQGPEFLIYFQGTGAADDSGLPNDRFFAVRPEGSVSTLKIQRTERGDSAVYLCASSLNLQGGPDTQYFGPGTRLTVL.

The chain is built from TRBV5-1 and TRBJ2-7; 10 nucleotides match TRBD2. Germline assignment: CDR1 SGHRS and CDR2 YFSETQ. V gave up 5 bases and J gave up 2 bases; unmatched junction bases: 10. This CDR3 comprises 16 residues. The CDR3 sequence: CASRPHSGGPPYEQYF. The CDR3 DNA reads as TGCGCCAGCAGACCTCATAGCGGGGGGCCCCCCTACGAGCAGTACTTC.

This chain uses TRBV7-9 with TRBJ2-2; tentative D call: TRBD2 (6 bases). Trimming removed 3 bases at V and 4 bases at J, with 12 bases between. This CDR3 contains 15 residues. Germline CDR1 SEHNR, CDR2 FQNEAQ (reference sequence). The CDR3 loop reads CASSFRGSSTGELFF. In DNA, the CDR3 is TGTGCCAGCAGCTTCCGGGGGTCGAGCACCGGGGAGCTGTTTTTT.

The chain couples TRBV20-1 to TRBJ2-1; 12 bases match TRBD2. Trimming at V came to 3 bases and at J to 8 bases, leaving 8 bases not matched to a gene. This CDR3 region has 15 residues. The germline V gene encodes CDR1 DFQATT and CDR2 SNEGSKA (reference sequence). For the CDR3, the DNA is TGCAGTGCTAGCCAGGGACTAGCGGGTTGGTATGAGCAGTTCTTC. It translates to CSASQGLAGWYEQFF.

The genes are TRBV15 and TRBJ2-5; the match to TRBD2 covers 11 bases. CDR3 length equals 16 residues. Germline CDR1 and CDR2: LNHNV and YYDKDF (reference sequence). V gave up 1 base and J gave up 2 bases; unmatched junction bases: 3. The DNA for the CDR3 is TGTGCCACCAGCAGAGCTAGCGGGGGGCAACAAGAGACCCAGTACTTC. It specifies CATSRASGGQQETQYF.

The CDR3 DNA follows: TGTGCCAGCAGCACTTTCAGGGGAAGGTCTGGAAACACCATATATTTT. It codes for CASSTFRGRSGNTIYF. This sequence joins TRBV7-2 and TRBJ1-3; a possible D gene is TRBD1 (6 bases). Germline V gene lookup returns CDR1 SGHTA and CDR2 FQGNSA. The length of the CDR3 is 16 residues. V gave up 5 bases and J gave up 1 base, with 15 bases separating them.

A single count supports this clonotype. CDR3: CASGRLAANNEQFF. Written as DNA, the CDR3 is TGTGCCAGCGGGAGGCTAGCGGCAAACAATGAGCAGTTCTTC. The gene calls are TRBV2 and TRBJ2-1; 7 nucleotides agree with TRBD2. V was pared by 8 bases and J by 5 bases, with 9 bases of the junction left unmatched. The CDR3 runs to 14 residues. Germline V gene data show CDR1 as SNHLY and CDR2 as FYNNEI.

V gene TRBV10-3 combines with J gene TRBJ2-5; D is perhaps TRBD2 (5 bases). Germline-derived CDR1 and CDR2 are ENHRY and SYGVKD. CDR3 length: 14 residues. V shed 0 bases and J shed 5 bases, with 10 bases lying between them. CDR3 nucleotides: TGTGCCATCAGTGAGTCCGCCAGAGGGGAGACCCAGTACTTC. Its translation: CAISESARGETQYF.

This clonotype has more than one count but fewer than ten. The chain has TRBV10-3 and TRBJ1-5; D is ambiguous. The CDR3 contains 13 residues. Germline assignment: CDR1 ENHRY and CDR2 SYGVKD. The V end was cut by 6 bases, the J end by 1 base, with 7 bases between. CDR3 sequence (DNA): TGTGCCATCAGCGGGGAAAGCAATCAGCCCCAGCATTTT. Translation gives CAISGESNQPQHF.

This clonotype was detected a few times. The chain has TRBV29-1 and TRBJ2-1; D possibly uses TRBD1 or TRBD2 (5 bases each). CDR1 and CDR2 from the germline V gene are SQVTM and ANQGSEA. The CDR3 covers 14 residues. The V end was cut by 1 base, the J end by 8 bases, with 15 bases between. DNA for the CDR3: TGCAGCGTTGAAGGAGGGGAACAGGCCGATGAGCAGTTCTTC. Residues: CSVEGGEQADEQFF.

Only a few counts were recorded for this clonotype. This rearrangement joins TRBV5-4 to TRBJ2-3; 7 nucleotides match TRBD2. Germline V gene sequence: CDR1 SGHNT, CDR2 YYREEE (reference sequence). Trimming at V came to 4 bases and at J to 2 bases, leaving 4 bases not matched to a gene. This CDR3 contains 14 residues. The CDR3 DNA reads as TGTGCCAGCAGCGTGGGAGGGCCCACAGATACGCAGTATTTT. It yields the protein CASSVGGPTDTQYF.

The chain joins TRBV3-1 to TRBJ2-1; the match to TRBD2 covers 7 bases. This CDR3 comprises 14 residues. Trimming cost V 4 bases and J 5 bases; bases outside gene matches: 5. Germline-derived CDR1 and CDR2 are LGHDT and YNNKEL (reference sequence). CDR3 nucleotides: TGTGCCAGCAGCCGGGACTACGTAAACAATGAGCAGTTCTTC. Translation gives CASSRDYVNNEQFF.

This clonotype was seen a few times. This chain's CDR3 is CSAPKPIAEDNEQFF. CDR3 nucleotides: TGCAGTGCTCCCAAACCCATAGCGGAAGACAATGAGCAGTTCTTC. This chain links TRBV20-1 with TRBJ2-1, with D perhaps matching TRBD2 (6 bases). CDR3 length: 15 amino acids. Trimming took off 5 bases at V and 5 bases at J, with 19 bases between the two ends. Germline V gene sequence: CDR1 DFQATT, CDR2 SNEGSKA (reference sequence).

This clonotype has only a few counts. The genes are TRBV21-1 and TRBJ2-3; the D segment call TRBD2 is taken from the table without a DNA check. TRBV21-1 is designated a pseudogene. This CDR3 spans 18 amino acids. CDR3 sequence: CASTSLAGGKGAPDTQYF. The CDR3 bases are TGTGCCAGCACCTCACTAGCGGGAGGGAAGGGGGCACCAGATACGCAGTATTTT.

This clonotype was recorded a few times. The V call is TRBV7-9, the J call TRBJ1-2; TRBD1 aligns across 9 bases. The J segment lost 7 bases and the V segment lost 5 bases, leaving 5 bases of the junction unmatched. CDR3 length equals 13 residues. Germline V gives CDR1 SEHNR, CDR2 FQNEAQ (reference sequence). The CDR3 DNA sequence: TGTGCCAGCAGCGCACAGGGGGCCTTTGGCTACACCTTC. It yields the protein CASSAQGAFGYTF. Drawing the rest from reference TRBV7-9 and TRBJ1-2, the complete variable domain is DTGVSQNPRHKITKRGQNVTFRCDPISEHNRLYWYRQTLGQGPEFLTYFQNEAQLEKSRLLSDRFSAERPKGSFSTLEIQRTEQGDSAMYLCASSAQGAFGYTFGSGTRLTVV.

J is TRBJ2-5 and V is TRBV2; D perhaps matches TRBD1 (6 bases). Germline CDR1 and CDR2: SNHLY and FYNNEI. The length of the CDR3 is 14 residues. V lost 6 bases and J 4 bases, leaving 15 bases between the germline ends. The CDR3 spells CASRGTSLGETQYF. The CDR3 DNA reads as TGTGCCAGCAGGGGGACAAGCCTTGGAGAGACCCAGTACTTC.

Ten or more counts support this clonotype. V gene TRBV11-2 combines with J gene TRBJ2-1; 9 bases fit TRBD2. The CDR3 has 16 amino acids. CDR1 and CDR2 (germline): SGHAT, FQNNGV. Losses at the gene ends were 1 base for V and 9 bases for J; bases not matched to a gene: 10. The CDR3 spells CASSLGAASGITEQFF. CDR3 bases: TGTGCCAGCAGCTTAGGTGCGGCTAGCGGGATTACTGAGCAGTTCTTC.

The chain recombines TRBV14 with TRBJ2-3, with 7 bases lining up with TRBD1. Germline CDR1 and CDR2: SGHDN and FVKESK. This CDR3 is built from 16 residues. V dropped 5 bases and J dropped 1; count of bases not matched to a gene: 9. DNA for the CDR3: TGTGCCAGCAGCGAACGTACAGGGGAGCGCACAGATACGCAGTATTTT. Protein: CASSERTGERTDTQYF.

The chain has TRBV18 and TRBJ2-4; D is perhaps TRBD1 (6 bases). Germline V CDR1 and CDR2: KGHSH, LQKENI. The CDR3 extends over 16 amino acids. With 4 bases removed from V and 3 bases from J, the gap between germline ends came to 16 bases. This chain's CDR3 is CASSQIQGGGKNIQYF. The CDR3 bases are TGTGCCAGCTCACAAATACAGGGTGGGGGCAAAAACATTCAGTACTTC.

This clonotype was counted only a few times. The chain is built from TRBV6-5 and TRBJ1-2, with D perhaps matching TRBD1 (6 bases). Per the germline V gene, CDR1 is MNHEY and CDR2 is SVGAGI. The CDR3 runs 17 residues. Trimming cost V 0 bases and J 8 bases, with 22 bases left between them. CDR3 in amino acids: CASSYSPQDTRGGGYTF. The CDR3 coding sequence is TGTGCCAGCAGTTACTCGCCTCAGGACACCAGGGGTGGCGGCTACACCTTC.

The chain recombines TRBV7-8 with TRBJ1-2; D gene unclear. Germline-derived CDR1 and CDR2 are SGHVS and FQNEAQ. The V gene lost 1 base and the J gene lost 3 bases, with 6 bases spanning the gap. This CDR3 contains 13 residues. CDR3 nucleotide sequence: TGTGCCAGCAGCTTAGTGCCCGACTATGGCTACACCTTC. Residues: CASSLVPDYGYTF.